Sequencing of this TCR beta chain was carried out in a study of T-cell reconstitution after alpha-beta-depleted transplantation in children. This clonotype occurred many times. Its antigen remains unknown. The ends were cut back, 5 bases at V and 3 bases at J, with 13 bases in the middle. This CDR3 has 14 residues. Germline assignment: CDR1 MNHEY and CDR2 SVGAGI. The study's findings and limits: A year had passed since transplant, and T-cell counts and diversity by then came mostly from newly produced T cells. The study reportedly traced alpha-beta T cells about two months after transplant to several hundred expanded graft clones. Where some patients showed high TCRbeta diversity at day 60, it came from recipient T cells and thymic progenitors that had survived.

As it was prepared, the TCRbeta library received unique molecular identifiers. Each CDR3 protein gets one entry after TCRdb re-called the PCR reads with MiXCR. The sample includes about 300,000 distinct CDR3 sequences, just over 7.5% of them seen just once. The chain uses TRBV6-5 and TRBJ1-2; weak D call: TRBD1 (6 bases). The starting material was peripheral blood, obtained 360 days after TCRalphabeta/CD19-depleted stem cell transplant. This receptor was identified in a female patient between 2 and 15 years old who had a stem cell transplant for Fanconi anemia, so the T cells may come from the graft donor. CDR3 sequence (DNA): TGTGCCAGCAGTAACGGACAGACCTACTATGGCTACACCTTC. Amino acids: CASSNGQTYYGYTF.